This TCR beta chain was sequenced for a study of shared clonotypes between healthy human individuals. At the level of the study: Three CD4 naive, three CD4 memory, two CD8 naive and one CD8 memory plate were used per donor.

This clone was picked up one time. Antigen: not known. Partitioning of CD4+ cells yielded a CD45RA+ naive subset and a CD45RA-negative memory subset. Several immunoSEQ 96-well plates shared each subset's DNA, each plate a replicate. Profiling relied on immunoSEQ multiplex PCR, and the TCRdb table lists in-frame clones only, not all of them. Among more than 2 million clones listed, around 95% were seen once. Per the germline V gene, CDR1 is SGHAT and CDR2 is FQNNGV. This CDR3 contains 14 residues. V shed 3 bases, J shed 7 bases, and the junction held 9 bases outside the gene matches. Findings and caveats of the study: The rarefaction results pointed to incomplete sorted-subset sequencing despite large depth.

The receptor comes from a man aged 18 to 29 in good health. The chain recombines TRBV11-2 with TRBJ2-7; 7 positions match TRBD2. Sequencing used naive CD4+ T cells sorted from blood. Indicated subset: CD45RA+ positively selected. The CDR3 sequence is CASSFNGRGFEQYF. As DNA, the CDR3 is TGTGCCAGCAGCTTCAATGGGCGGGGGTTTGAGCAGTACTTC.